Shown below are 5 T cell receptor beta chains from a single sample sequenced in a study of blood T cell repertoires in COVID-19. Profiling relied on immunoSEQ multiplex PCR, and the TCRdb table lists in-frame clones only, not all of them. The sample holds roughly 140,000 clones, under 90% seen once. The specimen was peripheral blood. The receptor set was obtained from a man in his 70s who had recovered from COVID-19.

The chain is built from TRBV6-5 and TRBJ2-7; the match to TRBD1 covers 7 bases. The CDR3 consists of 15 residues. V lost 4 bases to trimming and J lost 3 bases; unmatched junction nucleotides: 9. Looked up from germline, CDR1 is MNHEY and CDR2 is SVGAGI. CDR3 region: CASSSNRGPNYEQYF. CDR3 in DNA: TGTGCCAGCAGTTCCAACAGGGGTCCTAACTACGAGCAGTACTTC.

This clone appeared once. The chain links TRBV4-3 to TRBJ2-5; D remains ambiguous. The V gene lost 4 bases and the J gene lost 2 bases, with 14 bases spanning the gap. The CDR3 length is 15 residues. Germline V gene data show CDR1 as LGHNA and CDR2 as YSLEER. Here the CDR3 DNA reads TGCGCCAGCAGCCGGATCTACAGTTATCAAGAGACCCAGTACTTC. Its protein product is CASSRIYSYQETQYF.

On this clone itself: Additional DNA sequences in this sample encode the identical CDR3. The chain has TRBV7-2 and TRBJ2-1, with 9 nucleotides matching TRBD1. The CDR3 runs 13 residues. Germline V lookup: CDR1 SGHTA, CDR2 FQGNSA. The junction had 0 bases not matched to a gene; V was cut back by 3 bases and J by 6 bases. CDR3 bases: TGTGCCAGCAGCTTGACAGGGGGCAATGAGCAGTTCTTC. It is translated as CASSLTGGNEQFF.

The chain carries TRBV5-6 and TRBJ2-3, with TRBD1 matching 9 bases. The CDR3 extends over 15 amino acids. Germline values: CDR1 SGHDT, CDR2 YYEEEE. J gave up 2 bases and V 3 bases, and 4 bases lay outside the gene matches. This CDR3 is CASSSGTGHTDTQYF. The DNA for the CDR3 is TGTGCCAGCAGCTCCGGGACAGGGCACACAGATACGCAGTATTTT.

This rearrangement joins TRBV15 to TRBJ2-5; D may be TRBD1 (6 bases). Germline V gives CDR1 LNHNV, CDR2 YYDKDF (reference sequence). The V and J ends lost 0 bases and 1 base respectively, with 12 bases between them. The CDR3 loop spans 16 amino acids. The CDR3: CATSREGARPQETQYF. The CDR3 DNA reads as TGTGCCACCAGCAGAGAGGGGGCCCGTCCCCAAGAGACCCAGTACTTC. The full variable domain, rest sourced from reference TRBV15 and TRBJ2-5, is DAMVIQNPRYQVTQFGKPVTLSCSQTLNHNVMYWYQQKSSQAPKLLFHYYDKDFNNEADTPDNFQSRRPNTSFCFLDIRSPGLGDTAMYLCATSREGARPQETQYFGPGTRLLVL.